The 3 T cell receptor beta chains listed next were all sequenced from one sample in a study of shared clonotypes between healthy human individuals. The table came from immunoSEQ multiplex PCR; TCRdb's copy has only in-frame clones and leaves some out. This table holds approximately 2,000,000 clones, 85% to 95% found once. Sequencing was carried out using naive CD4+ T cells from PBMCs. The subset: CD45RA+ positively selected. These receptors were taken from a man aged 18 to 30 in good health. Some clones in this sample may be carry-over from other donors' samples.

This chain joins TRBV30 and TRBJ1-2; no firm D call. This CDR3 has 11 residues. V lost 2 bases and J 8 bases, leaving 9 bases between the germline ends. Looked up from germline, CDR1 is GTSNPN and CDR2 is SVGIG (reference sequence). The CDR3 nucleotides read TGTGCCTGGAGTAGTCCCGGAGGCTACACCTTC. Translation gives CAWSSPGGYTF.

This rearrangement joins TRBV27 to TRBJ2-6; a possible D gene is TRBD1 (8 bases). The CDR3 runs 18 residues. In germline, CDR1 is MNHEY, CDR2 SMNVEV (reference sequence). Trimming cost V 4 bases and J 2 bases, with 18 bases left between them. Here the CDR3 DNA reads TGTGCCAGCAGTTCCCGCGACAGGGGAGGGCCTGGGGCCAACGTCCTGACTTTC. It specifies CASSSRDRGGPGANVLTF. Looking up the rest from reference TRBV27 and TRBJ2-6 gives the full variable domain: EAQVTQNPRYLITVTGKKLTVTCSQNMNHEYMSWYRQDPGLGLRQIYYSMNVEVTDKGDVPEGYKVSRKEKRNFPLILESPSPNQTSLYFCASSSRDRGGPGANVLTFGAGSRLTVL.

The J gene is TRBJ2-7, the V gene TRBV5-1; TRBD1 might be the D (5 bases). The germline V gene has CDR1 SGHRS and CDR2 YFSETQ. V was shortened by 0 bases and J by 3 bases, with 19 bases between the two germline ends. The CDR3 contains 17 residues. In DNA, the CDR3 is TGCGCCAGCAGCTTGGCCTGGAGTAGGGGAATAGGCTACGAGCAGTACTTC. Protein product: CASSLAWSRGIGYEQYF. Filled out from reference TRBV5-1 and TRBJ2-7, the complete variable domain reads KAGVTQTPRYLIKTRGQQVTLSCSPISGHRSVSWYQQTPGQGLQFLFEYFSETQRNKGNFPGRFSGRQFSNSRSEMNVSTLELGDSALYLCASSLAWSRGIGYEQYFGPGTRLTVT.